This record covers a single T cell receptor (beta chain). The sample originates from a study of T cell responses to AZD1222 COVID-19 vaccine. CDR3 length: 13 amino acids. Germline V gene lookup returns CDR1 MGHDK and CDR2 SYGVNS. With 4 bases removed from V and 11 bases from J, the gap between germline ends came to 12 bases. Repertoires were generated with immunoSEQ multiplex PCR, while TCRdb's copy carries only in-frame clones and drops some. The repertoire consists of under 150,000 clones, with roughly 89% occurring once and the leading ten covering 0.9% to 1.4%. This sequence joins TRBV25-1 and TRBJ1-6; D gene unclear. This receptor was taken from an adult who received the AZD1222 COVID-19 vaccine. This specimen consisted of peripheral blood, obtained 28 days after the second AZD1222 dose. In DNA form, the CDR3 reads TGTGCCAGCAGTGTCAACCCCGGGACACCCCTCCACTTT. It encodes CASSVNPGTPLHF.